The 12 T cell receptor beta chains below come from one sample, sequenced in a study of Ad26.COV2.S vaccination and SARS-CoV-2 variants. As to treatment: 15 to 20 received Ad26.COV2.S at low or high dose, single or two shots; 5 received placebo; per-sample allocation not given. Sampling took place 63 days after the first vaccine or placebo injection. Using immunoSEQ multiplex PCR, the repertoire was profiled, and TCRdb retains in-frame clones only, with some absent. The table lists approximately 420,000 clones, around 87% of them singletons, with 3.6% in the top ten. The starting material was peripheral blood, obtained in a trial of Ad26.COV2.S vaccine versus placebo. Receptors originate from a person between 18 and 60 years old who received the Ad26.COV2.S COVID-19 vaccine or a placebo.

V is TRBV19 and J is TRBJ2-3, with D perhaps matching TRBD1 (5 bases). This CDR3 comprises 15 residues. The V end lost 4 bases, the J end lost 0 bases, and 11 bases lay between the germline ends. Germline V gene data show CDR1 as LNHDA and CDR2 as SQIVND (reference sequence). The CDR3 region has the DNA TGTGCCAGTAGTAAGGGGCCCTCAAGCACAGATACGCAGTATTTT. Translating gives CASSKGPSSTDTQYF.

The gene calls are TRBV24-1 and TRBJ2-7, with TRBD1 matching over 9 bases. The trim removed 3 bases at V and 3 bases at J, leaving 8 bases unmatched. Germline CDR1 is KGHDR and CDR2 is SFDVKD. The CDR3 runs 16 residues. CDR3 sequence reads: CATSDPPRTGVYEQYF. CDR3 bases: TGTGCCACCAGTGATCCCCCCCGGACAGGGGTCTACGAGCAGTACTTC.

As to this clone: In the same sample, other DNA sequences code for this CDR3. This chain joins TRBV29-1 and TRBJ1-4; no firm D call. Germline CDR1 SQVTM, CDR2 ANQGSEA. The CDR3 length is 12 residues. V was shortened by 4 bases and J by 0 bases, with 3 bases between the two germline ends. DNA for the CDR3: TGCAGCGTTGGAGCAACTAATGAAAAACTGTTTTTT. This codes for CSVGATNEKLFF.

J is TRBJ2-1 and V is TRBV24-1, with TRBD1 matching 9 bases. The CDR3 has 14 residues. V lost 4 bases, J lost 7 bases, and 4 bases stayed unmatched. Germline CDR1 KGHDR, CDR2 SFDVKD. The CDR3 region has the DNA TGTGCCACCAGTGAACAGGGGGCTCGAAATGAGCAGTTCTTC. Its protein product is CATSEQGARNEQFF.

The DNA for the CDR3 is TGCGCCAGCAGTGAGTCAAAACCGGGACAGCGACCCCGCGAAAACATTCAGTACTTC. Residues: CASSESKPGQRPRENIQYF. This chain connects TRBV10-1 to TRBJ2-4; 7 bases are a match to TRBD1. V trimming: 0 bases; J trimming: 5 bases; junction bases outside the gene matches: 16. Germline V gives CDR1 WNHNN, CDR2 SYGVQD (reference sequence). The CDR3 extends over 19 amino acids.

Written as DNA, the CDR3 is TGCGCCAGCAGCCAAGTGGCTAGCGGGGGTTTCAGTACAGATACGCAGTATTTT. Translated, it gives CASSQVASGGFSTDTQYF. The chain recombines TRBV4-3 with TRBJ2-3; the match to TRBD2 covers 10 bases. With 1 base clipped from V and 3 bases from J, the junction kept 10 bases outside the gene matches. This CDR3 is built from 18 residues. Germline V gives CDR1 LGHNA, CDR2 YSLEER.

This clone was picked up one time. This chain joins TRBV7-6 and TRBJ1-2; 8 bases line up with TRBD1. Per the germline V gene, CDR1 is SGHVS and CDR2 is FNYEAQ. This CDR3 comprises 14 residues. With V trimmed by 4 bases and J by 6 bases, 7 bases remained unmatched. CDR3 region: CASSSGGTGNGYTF. CDR3 DNA: TGTGCCAGCAGCTCAGGGGGGACAGGAAATGGCTACACCTTC.

This clone showed up just once. This chain uses TRBV28 with TRBJ1-5, with a weak D call TRBD1 (6 bases). Germline V lookup: CDR1 MDHEN, CDR2 SYDVKM. Trimming took off 3 bases at V and 7 bases at J, with 10 bases between the two ends. This CDR3 region has 13 residues. The CDR3 loop reads CASSFRGRQPQHF. Written as DNA, the CDR3 is TGTGCCAGCAGTTTCAGGGGACGGCAGCCCCAGCATTTT.

This chain joins TRBV6-2 or TRBV6-3 and TRBJ2-1; D unclear. The germline CDR1 and CDR2 sequences are MNHEY and SVGEGT. Trimming cost V 2 bases and J 5 bases, with 19 bases left between them. This CDR3 has 17 amino acids. CDR3 sequence reads: CASSYRTSYRRDNEQFF. The CDR3 nucleotides are TGTGCCAGCAGTTACAGGACCTCTTATCGACGTGACAATGAGCAGTTCTTC.

The rearrangement joins TRBV28 to TRBJ1-2; 8 bases match TRBD1. V dropped 5 bases and J dropped 4; count of bases not matched to a gene: 30. CDR1 MDHEN and CDR2 SYDVKM come from the germline V gene. This CDR3 has 22 residues. CDR3 DNA sequence: TGTGCCAGCAGTACGCACCAGGGGGCGCCCCGAGGACTGGGCGAGCTATTCTATGGCTACACCTTC. Translating gives CASSTHQGAPRGLGELFYGYTF.

CDR3 loop: CASSVAGGSNQPQHF. The CDR3 bases are TGTGCCAGCAGCGTAGCTGGGGGGAGCAATCAGCCCCAGCATTTT. The V and J genes are TRBV9 and TRBJ1-5; the D gene is possibly TRBD1 (5 bases). CDR3 length: 15 residues. Trimming pared 0 bases from V and 1 base from J, leaving 8 bases between. Looked up from germline, CDR1 is SGDLS and CDR2 is YYNGEE. The variable domain in full, with the rest retrieved from reference TRBV9 and TRBJ1-5, is DSGVTQTPKHLITATGQRVTLRCSPRSGDLSVYWYQQSLDQGLQFLIQYYNGEERAKGNILERFSAQQFPDLHSELNLSSLELGDSALYFCASSVAGGSNQPQHFGDGTRLSIL.

The genes are TRBV27 and TRBJ2-7, with D perhaps TRBD1 (5 bases). Per the germline V gene, CDR1 is MNHEY and CDR2 is SMNVEV (reference sequence). V was trimmed by 6 bases and J by 7 bases, leaving 16 bases between them. This CDR3 has 13 amino acids. DNA for the CDR3: TGTGCCAGCAGAAACTCCAGGGTGGGGGAGCAGTACTTC. Protein: CASRNSRVGEQYF.